This note documents a single T cell receptor beta chain sequence. Time point meaning: postoperative day 105 after intestinal transplantation (dayNNNN = postoperative day). This record belongs to a study of graft-versus-host responses after intestinal transplantation. The overall study: Anti-thymocyte globulin induction preceded approximately three years of tacrolimus and steroid maintenance in all recipients.

Assay: immunoSEQ multiplex PCR; the TCRdb copy retains only in-frame clones and omits some. The sample comprises more than 10,000 clones, roughly 90% of which are singletons, and 3% to 4% rests with the top ten. This material consisted of PBMCs, taken 105 days after intestinal transplantation. The receptor was isolated from a human patient who received an intestinal transplant, so some T cells may come from the graft donor.

The CDR3 loop is CASSLDLLSYNEQFF. The CDR3 bases are TGCGCCAGCAGCTTGGACTTACTCTCCTACAATGAGCAGTTCTTC. This chain joins TRBV5-1 and TRBJ2-1; no clear D gene. This CDR3 contains 15 residues. The ends were cut back, 0 bases at V and 0 bases at J, with 7 bases in the middle. Germline V lookup: CDR1 SGHRS, CDR2 YFSETQ.